The 7 T cell receptor beta chains listed next were all sequenced from one sample in a study of CD8+ T cells in alopecia areata. Described treatment: oral pan-JAK inhibitor, 5-10 mg twice daily. Extracted RNA was reverse transcribed into cDNA, the sequencing template. Only in-frame clones appear in the TCRdb table, and some are missing; sequencing was by immunoSEQ multiplex PCR. The top ten clones hold 3% to 4% of a sample with 110,000 or so clones, 56% of them seen once. This sample comprised CD4+ T cells sorted from blood, obtained at week 24, from a patient treated with tofacitinib. These receptor sequences come from a human donor with alopecia areata.

This clone was observed a few times. The V call is TRBV5-1, the J call TRBJ2-1; 10 positions agree with TRBD1. Germline trimming cut 4 bases from V and 8 bases from J; bases unmatched to any gene: 9. Germline V gene lookup returns CDR1 SGHRS and CDR2 YFSETQ. The length of the CDR3 is 15 residues. The CDR3: CASSPRGTGEYEQFF. The CDR3 bases are TGCGCCAGCAGCCCCCGGGGGACAGGGGAATATGAGCAGTTCTTC.

A few counts support this clone. The chain links TRBV10-3 to TRBJ2-7, with TRBD1 matching 8 bases. This CDR3 is 15 amino acids long. V shed 3 bases, J shed 2 bases, and the junction held 6 bases outside the gene matches. CDR1 is ENHRY, CDR2 SYGVKD, per germline. The CDR3: CAISDRDRITYEQYF. CDR3 sequence (DNA): TGTGCCATCAGTGACCGGGACAGGATCACCTACGAGCAGTACTTC.

This clone was counted between two and nine times. The J gene is TRBJ2-6, the V gene TRBV7-2; no definite D call. The CDR3 covers 13 residues. Germline V gives CDR1 SGHTA, CDR2 FQGNSA. Trimming cost V 6 bases and J 2 bases, with 5 bases left between them. The CDR3, as DNA: TGTGCCAGCAGACCTGCTGGGGCCAACGTCCTGACTTTC. Residues: CASRPAGANVLTF.

This clone was counted only a few times. This chain links TRBV29-1 with TRBJ2-7, with 9 bases that match TRBD1. Trimming removed 2 bases from V and 7 bases from J; junction bases left unmatched: 6. The CDR3 loop spans 13 amino acids. The germline V gene has CDR1 SQVTM and CDR2 ANQGSEA. The CDR3 DNA sequence: TGCAGCGTTGAAAGGGACAGGGCCGGGGAGCAGTACTTC. This codes for CSVERDRAGEQYF.

Here the CDR3 DNA reads TGCGCCAGCAGCCAAGAGGCTAGCTCCTACAATGAGCAGTTCTTC. This sequence encodes CASSQEASSYNEQFF. This chain connects TRBV4-3 to TRBJ2-1; D not certain. The CDR3 spans 15 residues. CDR1 LGHNA and CDR2 YSLEER come from the germline V gene. The V and J ends lost 0 bases and 0 bases respectively, with 6 bases between them.

In this sample, this clone turned up a few times. CDR3 amino acids: CASTKRRLAGGTNTGELFF. The CDR3 bases are TGTGCCAGCACAAAACGGAGGCTAGCGGGGGGAACGAACACCGGGGAGCTGTTTTTT. The genes are TRBV19 and TRBJ2-2, with 11 bases lining up with TRBD2. The CDR3 is made up of 19 amino acids. Germline V gene sequence: CDR1 LNHDA, CDR2 SQIVND (reference sequence). The V and J ends lost 9 bases and 0 bases, in that order; junction bases with no gene match: 15. The full variable domain, in which reference TRBV19 and TRBJ2-2 provide the parts outside the CDR3, is DGGITQSPKYLFRKEGQNVTLSCEQNLNHDAMYWYRQDPGQGLRLIYYSQIVNDFQKGDIAEGYSVSREKKESFPLTVTSAQKNPTAFYLCASTKRRLAGGTNTGELFFGEGSRLTVL.

This chain uses TRBV29-1 with TRBJ1-1; D is unresolved. V lost 6 bases to trimming and J lost 1 base, with 6 bases between them. Germline CDR1 reads SQVTM; CDR2 reads ANQGSEA. CDR3 length: 11 residues. CDR3 loop: CSVMENTEAFF. CDR3 DNA: TGCAGCGTAATGGAGAACACTGAAGCTTTCTTT.